This passage covers 8 T cell receptor beta chains from one sample sequenced in a study of blood T cell repertoires in COVID-19. Generated by immunoSEQ multiplex PCR, the TCRdb table keeps only in-frame clones and is missing some. The sample lists about 170,000 clones, 85% to 90% occurring once. The sample consisted of peripheral blood. These receptors all stem from a woman aged 55-70 years with COVID-19, enrolled during active disease.

The V and J genes are TRBV10-3 and TRBJ2-1; perhaps TRBD2 as D (6 bases). There are 13 residues in the CDR3. Looked up from germline, CDR1 is ENHRY and CDR2 is SYGVKD. The CDR3 loop is CAGGEPFYNEQFF. The CDR3 region has the DNA TGTGCGGGGGGTGAACCTTTCTACAATGAGCAGTTCTTC.

This sequence joins TRBV30 and TRBJ1-3; D is uncertain. The CDR3 extends over 13 amino acids. Germline assignment: CDR1 GTSNPN and CDR2 SVGIG (reference sequence). Trimming took 4 bases from V and 0 from J, leaving 7 bases between them. The CDR3 reads CAWTQNSGNTIYF. The CDR3 DNA reads TGTGCCTGGACACAGAACTCTGGAAACACCATATATTTT.

The rearrangement links TRBV28 to TRBJ1-5; a possible D gene is TRBD1 (5 bases). Between the trimmed V and J ends, which lost 5 bases and 2 bases, there was a span of 16 bases. This CDR3 contains 16 residues. Germline lookup yields CDR1 MDHEN and CDR2 SYDVKM. DNA for the CDR3: TGTGCCAGCAGTCCAAGGGAGGGGTTTCGCAATCAGCCCCAGCATTTT. Translation: CASSPREGFRNQPQHF.

The rearrangement joins TRBV24-1 to TRBJ1-3; TRBD1 is a possible D gene (5 bases). The CDR3 extends over 12 amino acids. Trimming cost V 0 bases and J 10 bases, with 6 bases left between them. Per germline, CDR1 KGHDR and CDR2 SFDVKD. CDR3 sequence: CATSDLRGTIYF. In nucleotides, the CDR3 is TGTGCCACCAGTGATTTGAGGGGAACCATATATTTT.

The J gene is TRBJ2-5, the V gene TRBV30; 12 bases match TRBD2. CDR1 and CDR2 from the germline V gene are GTSNPN and SVGIG (reference sequence). The V gene end was trimmed by 3 bases and the J gene end by 3 bases; junction bases not matched to a gene: 8. This CDR3 is built from 16 residues. The CDR3 sequence is CAWRLGLAGLKETQYF. CDR3 DNA: TGTGCCTGGAGGCTCGGACTAGCGGGACTCAAAGAGACCCAGTACTTC.

The chain has TRBV24-1 and TRBJ2-1; D unresolved. Between the trimmed V and J ends, which lost 3 bases and 9 bases, there was a span of 11 bases. Germline V lookup: CDR1 KGHDR, CDR2 SFDVKD. CDR3 size: 13 residues. DNA for the CDR3: TGTGCCACCAGTGATCTTCGAGCCCGTGAGCAGTTCTTC. Translation: CATSDLRAREQFF.

This chain joins TRBV5-4 and TRBJ2-3; perhaps TRBD2 as D (6 bases). Germline V lookup: CDR1 SGHNT, CDR2 YYREEE (reference sequence). V was trimmed by 4 bases and J by 0 bases, leaving 12 bases between them. The CDR3 loop spans 15 amino acids. The DNA of the CDR3 is TGTGCCAGCAGCGCGGACGGGACTAGCACAGATACGCAGTATTTT. It codes for CASSADGTSTDTQYF.

The chain couples TRBV9 to TRBJ2-3, with D perhaps matching TRBD2 (5 bases). Germline CDR1 and CDR2: SGDLS and YYNGEE. Trimming shortened V by 0 bases and J by 1 base, and 9 bases separated the two germline ends. The CDR3 runs 15 residues. CDR3 residues: CASSVEASRTDTQYF. DNA for the CDR3: TGTGCCAGCAGCGTAGAGGCTAGCCGCACAGATACGCAGTATTTT.